The sequence of this T cell receptor (beta chain) was determined in a study of blood T cell repertoires in COVID-19. In the study overall: The origin of the acute and convalescent COVID-19 samples was the United States, Italy and Spain. Nucleic acid was either cDNA or gDNA, and it came from T cells, B-cell-depleted T cells, or PBMCs.

This clone is a singleton in its sample. The CDR3 extends over 13 amino acids. V was shortened by 4 bases and J by 6 bases, with 10 bases between the two germline ends. The germline CDR1 and CDR2 sequences are LNHNV and YYDKDF (reference sequence). In the original workflow: Using reference gene primer amplification, nucleated cell counts were estimated. Only in-frame clones appear in the TCRdb table, and some are missing; sequencing was by immunoSEQ multiplex PCR. The DNA gave D and trimming, while V, J and clone size come from that table. The sample carries over 50,000 clones, roughly 80% recorded once.

The TCR sequence derives from a man between 65 and 85 years old with acute or convalescent COVID-19. The sample comprised peripheral blood. V is TRBV15 and J is TRBJ2-1, with a tentative D call TRBD1 (6 bases). The CDR3 loop is CATSIPDSNEQFF. DNA for the CDR3: TGTGCCACCAGCATACCGGACAGCAATGAGCAGTTCTTC.